The rows below give T cell receptor beta chains drawn from one sample of a study of T cells in tuberculosis. TCRdb's copy holds only in-frame clones and misses some; the assay was immunoSEQ multiplex PCR. The table shows about 58,000 clones, with around 90% occurring only once. The material sequenced was CD1b-GMM tetramer-negative cells sorted from PBMCs. Receptor source: an adult woman with latent tuberculosis. Each CDR3 is given with its conserved first and last residue. The D gene is left open where the match is weak. The size field is filled for only some rows; it gives once, few, many or a size class.

J gene,clone size,D gene,V gene,CDR3 protein,CDR3 DNA
TRBJ2-2,.,.,TRBV18,CASSPRLPNTGELFF,TGTGCCAGCTCACCTCGACTCCCGAACACCGGGGAGCTGTTTTTT
TRBJ2-3,once,TRBD2,TRBV4-1,CASSPLAGGPDTQYF,TGCGCCAGCAGCCCCCTAGCGGGGGGGCCAGATACGCAGTATTTT
TRBJ1-5,.,TRBD1,TRBV30,CAWSHGQGYNQPQHF,TGTGCCTGGAGTCATGGACAGGGTTACAATCAGCCCCAGCATTTT
TRBJ2-1,.,TRBD2,TRBV9,CASSIGTRNEQFF,TGTGCCAGCAGCATCGGGACTAGAAATGAGCAGTTCTTC
TRBJ2-7,.,TRBD1,TRBV7-9,CASSSPWGTAYEQYF,TGTGCCAGCAGCTCGCCGTGGGGGACAGCCTACGAGCAGTACTTC
TRBJ1-1,.,.,TRBV7-2,CASSLRWSTEAFF,TGTGCCAGCAGCTTGCGATGGTCGACTGAAGCTTTCTTT
TRBJ1-2,.,TRBD1,TRBV30,CAWSSSGTGGQTHGYTF,TGTGCCTGGAGTTCCTCCGGGACAGGGGGCCAGACGCATGGCTACACCTTC
TRBJ2-1,.,TRBD2,TRBV5-1,CASSTPGLAGKNEQFF,TGCGCCAGCAGCACCCCGGGACTAGCGGGGAAAAATGAGCAGTTCTTC
TRBJ2-5,.,TRBD2,TRBV2,CASSDFSGRRNGHQETQYF,TGTGCCAGCAGTGATTTTAGCGGGAGGCGTAATGGCCACCAAGAGACCCAGTACTTC
TRBJ2-7,.,.,TRBV6-5,CASSRLYEQYF,TGTGCCAGCAGCCGTCTCTACGAGCAGTACTTC
TRBJ1-4,few,.,TRBV2,CASSQIYEKLFF,TGTGCCAGCAGTCAGATCTATGAAAAACTGTTTTTT